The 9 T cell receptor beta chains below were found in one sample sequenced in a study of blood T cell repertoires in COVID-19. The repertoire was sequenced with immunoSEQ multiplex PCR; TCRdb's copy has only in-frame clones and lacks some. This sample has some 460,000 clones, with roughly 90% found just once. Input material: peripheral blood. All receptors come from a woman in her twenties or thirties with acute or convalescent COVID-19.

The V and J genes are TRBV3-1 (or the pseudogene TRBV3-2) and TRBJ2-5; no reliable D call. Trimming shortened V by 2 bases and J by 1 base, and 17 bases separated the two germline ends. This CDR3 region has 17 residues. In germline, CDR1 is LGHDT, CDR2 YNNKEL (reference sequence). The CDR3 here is CASSQRPYLTPQETQYF. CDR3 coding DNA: TGTGCCAGCAGCCAACGACCTTATTTGACACCCCAAGAGACCCAGTACTTC.

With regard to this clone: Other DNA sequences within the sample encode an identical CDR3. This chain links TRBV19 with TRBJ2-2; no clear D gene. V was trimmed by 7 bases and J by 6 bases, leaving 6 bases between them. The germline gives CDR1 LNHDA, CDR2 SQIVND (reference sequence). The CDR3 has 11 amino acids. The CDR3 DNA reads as TGTGCCAGTACGTTTGCCGGGGAGCTGTTTTTT. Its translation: CASTFAGELFF.

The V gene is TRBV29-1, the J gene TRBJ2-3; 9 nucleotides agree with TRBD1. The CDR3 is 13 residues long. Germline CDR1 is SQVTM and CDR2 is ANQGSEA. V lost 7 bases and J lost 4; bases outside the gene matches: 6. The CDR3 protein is CSAGQGISDTQYF. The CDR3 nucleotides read TGCAGCGCCGGACAGGGGATTTCAGATACGCAGTATTTT.

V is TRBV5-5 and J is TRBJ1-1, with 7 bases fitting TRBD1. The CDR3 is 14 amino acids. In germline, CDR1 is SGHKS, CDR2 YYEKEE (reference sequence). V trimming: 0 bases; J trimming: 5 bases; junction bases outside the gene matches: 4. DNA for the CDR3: TGTGCCAGCAGCTTGGAGGGGGCAGGGACTGAAGCTTTCTTT. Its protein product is CASSLEGAGTEAFF.

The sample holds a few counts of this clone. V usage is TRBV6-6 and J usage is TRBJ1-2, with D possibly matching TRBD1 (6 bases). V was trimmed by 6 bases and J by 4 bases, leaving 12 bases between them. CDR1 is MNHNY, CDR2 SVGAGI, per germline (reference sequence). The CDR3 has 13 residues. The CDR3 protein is CASRDSRTYGYTF. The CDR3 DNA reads TGTGCCAGCAGGGACAGTCGAACCTATGGCTACACCTTC.

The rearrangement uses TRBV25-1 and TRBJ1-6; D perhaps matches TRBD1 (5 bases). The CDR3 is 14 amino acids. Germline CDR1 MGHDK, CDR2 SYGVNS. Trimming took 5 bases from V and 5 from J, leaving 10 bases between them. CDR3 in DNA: TGTGCCAGCAGTAGGGGCGAGAATAATTCACCCCTCCACTTT. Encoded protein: CASSRGENNSPLHF. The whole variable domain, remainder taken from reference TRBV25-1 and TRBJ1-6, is EADIYQTPRYLVIGTGKKITLECSQTMGHDKMYWYQQDPGMELHLIHYSYGVNSTEKGDLSSESTVSRIRTEHFPLTLESARPSHTSQYLCASSRGENNSPLHFGNGTRLTVT.

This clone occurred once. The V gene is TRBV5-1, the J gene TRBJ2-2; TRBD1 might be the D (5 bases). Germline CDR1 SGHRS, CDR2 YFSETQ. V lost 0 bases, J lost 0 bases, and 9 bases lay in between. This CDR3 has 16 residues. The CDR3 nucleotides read TGCGCCAGCAGCTTGGTAGGACAACCGAACACCGGGGAGCTGTTTTTT. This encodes CASSLVGQPNTGELFF. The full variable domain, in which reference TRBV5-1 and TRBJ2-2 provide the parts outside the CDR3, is KAGVTQTPRYLIKTRGQQVTLSCSPISGHRSVSWYQQTPGQGLQFLFEYFSETQRNKGNFPGRFSGRQFSNSRSEMNVSTLELGDSALYLCASSLVGQPNTGELFFGEGSRLTVL.

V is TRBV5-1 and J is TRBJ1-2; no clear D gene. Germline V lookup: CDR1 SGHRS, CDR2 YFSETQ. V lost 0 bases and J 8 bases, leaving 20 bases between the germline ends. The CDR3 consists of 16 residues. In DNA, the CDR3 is TGCGCCAGCAGCTTGGGCAACTTCGACGGCGGTGGAGGCTACACCTTC. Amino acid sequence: CASSLGNFDGGGGYTF.

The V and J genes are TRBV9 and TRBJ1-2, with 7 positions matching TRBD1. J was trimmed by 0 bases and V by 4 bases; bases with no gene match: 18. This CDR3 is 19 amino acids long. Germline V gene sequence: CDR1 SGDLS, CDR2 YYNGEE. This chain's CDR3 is CASSPRGVMGQLSNYGYTF. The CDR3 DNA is TGTGCCAGCAGCCCGAGAGGGGTCATGGGACAGCTATCTAACTATGGCTACACCTTC.